This TCR beta chain derives from a study of cytomegalovirus exposure and HLA in healthy donors. Whole-study findings and limits: With high specificity and sensitivity, the classifier reportedly diagnosed cytomegalovirus status.

Data came from immunoSEQ multiplex PCR; TCRdb stores just in-frame clones and leaves some out. The repertoire consists of about 330,000 clones, with about nine tenths occurring once and the leading ten covering under 0.85%. To note about this clone: Its specificity is unknown.

CDR3 length equals 18 residues. The junction had 14 bases not matched to a gene; V was cut back by 0 bases and J by 6 bases. The germline gives CDR1 SEHNR, CDR2 FQNEAQ (reference sequence). The V gene is TRBV7-9, the J gene TRBJ2-1, with 7 positions matching TRBD2. The clonotype originates from a woman in her late teens or twenties in good health and CMV-seronegative. The specimen was PBMCs. The CDR3: CASSLASLLAGVGNEQFF. The CDR3 bases are TGTGCCAGCAGCTTAGCGAGTTTACTGGCGGGAGTGGGCAATGAGCAGTTCTTC. Using reference TRBV7-9 and TRBJ2-1 for the parts outside the CDR3, the full variable domain is DTGVSQNPRHKITKRGQNVTFRCDPISEHNRLYWYRQTLGQGPEFLTYFQNEAQLEKSRLLSDRFSAERPKGSFSTLEIQRTEQGDSAMYLCASSLASLLAGVGNEQFFGPGTRLTVL.